This T cell receptor beta chain appears in the sequencing data of a study of Graves' ophthalmopathy and Graves' hyperthyroidism. Broader study findings: The model forecast ophthalmopathy progression, reaching 70.59% sensitivity and 72% to 80% specificity.

This clonotype was counted many times. What it binds is not known. Amplification targeted the TCR beta CDR3 regions, with RNA transcripts as the source material. HTBI primers served in a first-round RT-PCR, which a second-round multiplex PCR followed. TCRdb re-derived calls from the multiplex PCR reads in MiXCR, one entry per CDR3 protein. Of about half a million distinct CDR3 sequences in the sample, roughly 14% were seen once. Every ophthalmopathy donor presented moderate-to-severe activity, CAS ≥3, NOSPECS ≥4 and duration under 3 months. Other autoimmune diseases, uncontrolled infections, pregnancy and lactation each led to patient exclusion. CDR1 is SNHLY, CDR2 FYNNEI, per germline. J gave up 5 bases and V 6 bases, and 7 bases lay outside the gene matches. The CDR3 spans 15 residues.

The gene calls are TRBV2 and TRBJ2-2; TRBD1 aligns across 9 bases. The sequence came from a woman aged 25 to 39 with Graves' ophthalmopathy. Sample: blood. This CDR3 reads CASSRVTGGTGELFF. The DNA for the CDR3 is TGTGCCAGCAGCAGAGTGACAGGGGGTACCGGGGAGCTGTTTTTT.